These 24 T cell receptor beta chains share one sample of origin, sequenced in a study of T cell repertoires in cytomegalovirus infection. Using its own MiXCR run on the reads, TCRdb lists one record per CDR3 protein. The data contain 830,000 or so distinct CDR3 sequences, 32% of them singletons. Antigens of these TCRs are unknown. The source material was cultured CD8+ T cells from PBMCs, sampled from culture after CMV antigen stimulation. All receptors derive from a human donor in good health (CMV status not recorded). Some clones in this sample may be carry-over from other donors' samples.

This clonotype occurred a few times. The V call is TRBV29-1, the J call TRBJ1-2; unclear D gene. Trimming took off 3 bases at V and 8 bases at J, with 10 bases between the two ends. Germline CDR1 is SQVTM and CDR2 is ANQGSEA. The CDR3 runs 11 residues. The CDR3 DNA follows: TGCAGCGTTGATCCCAAACTGGGCTACACCTTC. Amino acids: CSVDPKLGYTF. Filled out from reference TRBV29-1 and TRBJ1-2, the complete variable domain reads SAVISQKPSRDICQRGTSLTIQCQVDSQVTMMFWYRQQPGQSLTLIATANQGSEATYESGFVIDKFPISRPNLTFSTLTVSNMSPEDSSIYLCSVDPKLGYTFGSGTRLTVV.

This chain links TRBV9 with TRBJ2-4, with 10 bases lining up with TRBD2. The CDR3 is made up of 15 amino acids. With 4 bases clipped from V and 6 bases from J, the junction kept 7 bases outside the gene matches. Germline CDR1 is SGDLS and CDR2 is YYNGEE. In DNA form, the CDR3 reads TGTGCCAGCAGCACCAGCGGGGGGGACACAAACATTCAGTACTTC. This encodes CASSTSGGDTNIQYF.

This clonotype has a handful of counts. The rearrangement joins TRBV5-1 to TRBJ2-3; D possibly corresponds to TRBD1 (6 bases). There are 16 residues in the CDR3. Germline V gene data show CDR1 as SGHRS and CDR2 as YFSETQ. The germline V and J ends were trimmed by 4 bases and 0 bases, with 15 bases remaining between them. The CDR3 nucleotides are TGCGCCAGCAGCAAAACTCCAGGGGCTAGCACAGATACGCAGTATTTT. Translating it yields CASSKTPGASTDTQYF. Full variable domain (remainder filled in from reference TRBV5-1 and TRBJ2-3): KAGVTQTPRYLIKTRGQQVTLSCSPISGHRSVSWYQQTPGQGLQFLFEYFSETQRNKGNFPGRFSGRQFSNSRSEMNVSTLELGDSALYLCASSKTPGASTDTQYFGPGTRLTVL.

The J gene is TRBJ1-1, the V gene TRBV27; no firm D call. V shed 3 bases and J shed 1 base, with 12 bases lying between them. The CDR3 covers 15 residues. Germline CDR1 and CDR2: MNHEY and SMNVEV (reference sequence). CDR3 in DNA: TGTGCCAGCAGTTTTTGGGCAGACCCGAACACTGAAGCTTTCTTT. Residues: CASSFWADPNTEAFF.

The V gene is TRBV6-5, the J gene TRBJ1-1; D is uncertain. This CDR3 region has 14 residues. The germline V gene encodes CDR1 MNHEY and CDR2 SVGAGI. V lost 2 bases and J lost 1, with 8 bases in between. CDR3 sequence reads: CASSYPPGNTEAFF. The CDR3 DNA reads as TGTGCCAGCAGTTACCCCCCAGGGAACACTGAAGCTTTCTTT.

This clonotype was seen a few times. The chain is built from TRBV4-3 and TRBJ2-1; 8 bases agree with TRBD2. V gave up 0 bases and J gave up 2 bases; unmatched junction bases: 3. This CDR3 is 16 amino acids long. CDR1 is LGHNA, CDR2 YSLEER, per germline. The CDR3 DNA reads as TGCGCCAGCAGCCAAGAGCCACTAGCGGCCTACAATGAGCAGTTCTTC. Encoded protein: CASSQEPLAAYNEQFF.

The sample holds many counts of this clonotype. The chain carries TRBV7-8 and TRBJ1-2; a possible D gene is TRBD1 (6 bases). V was trimmed by 5 bases and J by 6 bases, leaving 22 bases between them. The CDR3 runs 16 residues. Germline V gives CDR1 SGHVS, CDR2 FQNEAQ. In DNA form, the CDR3 reads TGTGCCAGCAGCGAGAGACAGGAATCAGGTTCGAATGGCTACACCTTC. Residues: CASSERQESGSNGYTF. The full variable domain, with the rest looked up from reference TRBV7-8 and TRBJ1-2, is GAGVSQSPRYKVAKRGQDVALRCDPISGHVSLFWYQQALGQGPEFLTYFQNEAQLDKSGLPSDRFFAERPEGSVSTLKIQRTQQEDSAVYLCASSERQESGSNGYTFGSGTRLTVV.

This clonotype came up many times. This chain uses TRBV7-3 with TRBJ2-5; D gene uncertain. The V and J ends lost 0 bases and 2 bases respectively, with 10 bases between them. The CDR3 has 15 amino acids. CDR1 is SGHTA and CDR2 is FQGTGA in the germline V gene. The CDR3 region is CASSLTVGPQETQYF. CDR3 bases: TGTGCCAGCAGCTTAACGGTCGGGCCTCAAGAGACCCAGTACTTC. The variable domain in full, completed from reference TRBV7-3 and TRBJ2-5, reads GAGVSQTPSNKVTEKGKYVELRCDPISGHTALYWYRQSLGQGPEFLIYFQGTGAADDSGLPNDRFFAVRPEGSVSTLKIQRTERGDSAVYLCASSLTVGPQETQYFGPGTRLLVL.

The chain recombines TRBV6-2 or TRBV6-3 with TRBJ1-1; D unresolved. V was cut by 1 base and J by 2 bases, with 8 bases left in between. CDR3 length: 14 residues. Germline V gives CDR1 MNHEY, CDR2 SVGEGT. The CDR3 nucleotides are TGTGCCAGCAGTTACTTGGGCAGTAACACTGAAGCTTTCTTT. Its protein product is CASSYLGSNTEAFF.

There are a few counts of this clonotype. J is TRBJ1-3 and V is TRBV7-9; D perhaps matches TRBD1 (5 bases). CDR3 length: 12 amino acids. V was shortened by 7 bases and J by 3 bases, with 7 bases between the two germline ends. Germline V gene data show CDR1 as SEHNR and CDR2 as FQNEAQ (reference sequence). The CDR3 loop reads CASTGFGNTIYF. As DNA, the CDR3 is TGTGCCAGCACAGGGTTTGGAAACACCATATATTTT.

This clonotype was counted a few times. CDR3 sequence (DNA): TGTGCCAGCAAAATGGTCAGGGGCAATCAGCCCCAGCATTTT. Protein: CASKMVRGNQPQHF. V gene TRBV6-1 combines with J gene TRBJ1-5, with D possibly TRBD1 on 5 matching bases. Germline CDR1 is MNHNS and CDR2 is SASEGT. The CDR3 has 14 amino acids. Trimming left V 7 bases short and J 2 bases short, with 12 bases between.

The chain joins TRBV11-2 to TRBJ2-1; 9 nucleotides agree with TRBD1. The CDR3 length is 16 residues. The V gene's germline CDR1 is SGHAT and CDR2 FQNNGV. The trim removed 4 bases at V and 2 bases at J, leaving 6 bases unmatched. The CDR3 is CASSSPRQGAYNEQFF. The CDR3 DNA is TGTGCCAGCAGCTCTCCCAGACAGGGGGCCTACAATGAGCAGTTCTTC. Supplemented by reference TRBV11-2 and TRBJ2-1, the full variable domain reads EAGVAQSPRYKIIEKRQSVAFWCNPISGHATLYWYQQILGQGPKLLIQFQNNGVVDDSQLPKDRFSAERLKGVDSTLKIQPAKLEDSAVYLCASSSPRQGAYNEQFFGPGTRLTVL.

V and J are TRBV4-1 and TRBJ2-1, with D perhaps TRBD1 (5 bases). CDR3 length equals 15 residues. Trimming took off 1 base at V and 4 bases at J, with 11 bases between the two ends. The germline gives CDR1 MGHRA, CDR2 YSYEKL. This CDR3 reads CASSQARTPYNEQFF. The CDR3 bases are TGCGCCAGCAGCCAAGCCAGGACACCTTACAATGAGCAGTTCTTC.

In this sample, this clonotype turned up many times. The chain uses TRBV7-2 and TRBJ2-3; possible D gene TRBD2, 7 bases. The CDR3 spans 17 residues. Trimming took 0 bases from V and 6 from J, leaving 19 bases between them. Germline V CDR1 and CDR2: SGHTA, FQGNSA. CDR3 sequence reads: CASSLARGLGWSDTQYF. CDR3 DNA: TGTGCCAGCAGCTTAGCGCGGGGGCTAGGTTGGTCGGATACGCAGTATTTT. Supplemented by reference TRBV7-2 and TRBJ2-3, the full variable domain reads GAGVSQSPSNKVTEKGKDVELRCDPISGHTALYWYRQSLGQGLEFLIYFQGNSAPDKSGLPSDRFSAERTGGSVSTLTIQRTQQEDSAVYLCASSLARGLGWSDTQYFGPGTRLTVL.

The chain is built from TRBV12-3 or TRBV12-4 and TRBJ2-4, with 12 bases fitting TRBD2. The CDR3 is made up of 21 amino acids. J was trimmed by 3 bases and V by 4 bases; bases with no gene match: 19. The CDR3 DNA follows: TGTGCCAGCAGTTCAAGGACTAGCGGGGCACCAGGAACCAAAGGCAAAAACATTCAGTACTTC. The encoded protein is CASSSRTSGAPGTKGKNIQYF.

CDR3 sequence: CASSLAISGTEAFF. The CDR3 DNA follows: TGTGCCAGCAGTTTAGCGATTTCGGGCACTGAAGCTTTCTTT. This chain joins TRBV27 and TRBJ1-1, with no clear D. The V gene lost 2 bases and the J gene lost 4 bases, with 11 bases spanning the gap. Germline-derived CDR1 and CDR2 are MNHEY and SMNVEV (reference sequence). CDR3 size: 14 residues.

This clonotype has just one count. The chain employs TRBV6-5 and TRBJ1-2; D is perhaps TRBD1 (6 bases). Trimming pared 2 bases from V and 7 bases from J, leaving 14 bases between. Looked up from germline, CDR1 is MNHEY and CDR2 is SVGAGI. The CDR3 is made up of 14 amino acids. CDR3 sequence: CASSYPGGASGYTF. The CDR3, as DNA: TGTGCCAGCAGTTACCCGGGGGGCGCGAGTGGCTACACCTTC.

This clonotype has a handful of counts. V gene TRBV15 combines with J gene TRBJ2-1, with 9 bases that match TRBD2. CDR1 is LNHNV, CDR2 YYDKDF, per germline (reference sequence). Trimming took 4 bases from V and 0 from J; bases not matched to a gene: 4. The CDR3 contains 16 residues. The CDR3 DNA reads TGTGCCACCAGCATCGCGGGGGGGCTCTCCTACAATGAGCAGTTCTTC. Amino acid sequence: CATSIAGGLSYNEQFF.

The rearrangement joins TRBV5-5 to TRBJ2-7; 9 bases map to TRBD2. Unmatched junction bases numbered 6, after V lost 2 bases and J lost 3 bases. This CDR3 is built from 15 residues. From germline, CDR1 is SGHKS and CDR2 YYEKEE (reference sequence). The CDR3 coding sequence is TGTGCCAGCAGCTTCTTCAGCGGGGGGCTCTACGAGCAGTACTTC. It is translated as CASSFFSGGLYEQYF.

A note on this clonotype: This may be a read error: a much more frequent sequence differs by one nucleotide. This chain joins TRBV14 and TRBJ2-7, with D possibly TRBD2 on 6 matching bases. Looked up from germline, CDR1 is SGHDN and CDR2 is FVKESK. The CDR3 covers 12 residues. The CDR3 DNA reads as TGTGCCAACAGCCGACGCGGGGACGAGCAGTACTTC. This encodes CANSRRGDEQYF.

As regards this clonotype: This may arise from a read error, as a much more abundant clone is one base away. The rearrangement joins TRBV27 to TRBJ1-2; 9 bases are shared with TRBD1. CDR3 length equals 15 residues. Germline CDR1 is MNHEY and CDR2 is SMNVEV (reference sequence). The ends lost 6 bases at V and 2 bases at J; junction bases unmatched: 7. CDR3 nucleotide sequence: TGTGCCAGCAGCCCCGCCGGGACAGGGAACTATGGCTACACCTTC. Residues: CASSPAGTGNYGYTF.

This clonotype was observed a handful of times. V and J are TRBV11-2 and TRBJ1-1; D may be TRBD1 (5 bases). With 2 bases removed from V and 4 bases from J, the gap between germline ends came to 8 bases. Germline V gene data show CDR1 as SGHAT and CDR2 as FQNNGV. This CDR3 has 13 amino acids. The CDR3 DNA reads as TGTGCCAGCAGCTTATCGACAGCCACTGAAGCTTTCTTT. It codes for CASSLSTATEAFF.

In this sample, this clonotype turned up a few times. This rearrangement joins TRBV12-3 or TRBV12-4 to TRBJ1-6; 8 bases fit TRBD1. V shed 5 bases and J 7 bases; nucleotides not matched to a gene: 10. The CDR3 loop spans 16 amino acids. In DNA, the CDR3 is TGTGCCAGCAGTCTAATCTACAGGGGGGCGAATTCACCCCTCCACTTT. Amino acid sequence: CASSLIYRGANSPLHF.

The chain combines TRBV4-2 with TRBJ2-6; D might be TRBD1 or TRBD2, each matching 5 bases. The CDR3 is 15 amino acids. Trimming stripped 8 bases from V and 4 bases from J, with 15 bases between. Germline V gene data show CDR1 as LGHNA and CDR2 as YNFKEQ. CDR3 DNA sequence: TGTGCCAGCCTGAGAATAGGGGACGGGGCCAACGTCCTGACTTTC. It specifies CASLRIGDGANVLTF.